The present TCR beta chain was sequenced within a study of naive CD8 T cells in extremely preterm neonates (dated by TCRdb to the late 2010s). About the full investigation: The abstract gives the adult participants' age range as 25-50 years, whereas the methods give 20-50 years. TCRbeta CDR3 repertoires of sorted naive CD8+ T cells were compared across four age groups: extremely preterm neonates, term neonates, young children and adults. General findings and caveats noted by the study authors: Preterm neonates shared more CDR3 nucleotide sequences (2.7%) than term neonates (roughly 0.4%), young children (around 0.03%) and adults (0.01%). A small sample size and variable productive template counts among preterm samples were noted by the authors as limitations. Compared with the older groups, preterm CDR3s were shorter and closer to germline, carrying fewer N additions and showing less junctional trimming. Significantly lower iChao1 richness than in all other age groups (p < 0.05) and an even clone distribution were observed in preterm neonates, indicating a less rich repertoire. Prospective longitudinal studies of preterm and term neonates were called for by the authors so that T cell development could be tracked within individuals.

TCRbeta CDR3 regions were amplified from genomic DNA by a two-step, bias-controlled multiplex PCR. Primers specific for every TRBV and TRBJ gene segment were included in the multiplex PCR. The immunoSEQ Assay was used to generate the TCRbeta repertoire data. The published analysis was carried out like this. To merge closely related sequences, reads went through filtering and clustering using a relative-frequency ratio and a modified nearest-neighbor algorithm. The V, D and J gene assignments for CDR3 sequences were based on IMGT annotation. Template counts were normalized for PCR amplification bias and quantified against synthetic TCR CDR3 analog sequences. Only unique productive sequences, defined as in-frame CDR3 sequences without stop codons, were included in the analyses. The immunoSEQ Analyzer software was used to calculate clonality, defined as 1 minus Pielou's evenness, and iChao1 richness. Statistical tests were run in JMP, with either Student's t-test or a non-parametric test chosen according to Shapiro-Wilk normality results. TCRdb re-hosts the immuneACCESS table, in-frame sequences only. Its copies lack some clones; in the studies checked, an unresolved V gene accounts for under half of them, and the cause for the rest is not known. D and trimming were read from the DNA, whereas the V and J calls and clone size are those reported in that table. In all, the sample holds about 5,000 clones, and approximately 97% of those were seen once. The leading ten clones occupy over 6.5% of the sample.

Peripheral blood was donated by five healthy children aged about 16-60 months who were having elective routine surgery, plus five healthy nonsmoking adults. The adult controls were healthy nonsmokers aged roughly 18-50 years, with a median age of approximately 40 years. A FACSAria III cell sorter was used to sort live, Annexin V-negative naive CD8+ T cells (CD3+CD8+CD45RA+CCR7+). Between roughly 17,000 and 110,000 naive CD8+ T cells were sorted per sample. Ficoll-Paque density gradient centrifugation was used to isolate mononuclear cells from diluted blood. Before sorting, mononuclear cells were cryopreserved in approximately 10% DMSO with about 90% FBS and kept in long-term storage at -150 degrees C. Thawed cells were stained with Annexin V and antibodies against CD3, CD8, CCR7 and CD45RA. Genomic DNA was extracted from snap-frozen sorted cell pellets with the DNeasy Blood and Tissue Kit. The germline V gene (reference sequence) sets CDR1 to MNHEY and CDR2 to SMNVEV. The CDR3 numbers 15 residues from cysteine through phenylalanine. Here the CDR3 DNA is all that survives: 45 bases in frame from base 1. Germline trimming: 6 bases from V, 6 bases from J; junction bases outside gene matches: 7.

Comments on this clone: Its antigen specificity is not known. Within one base of it there is no much larger clone, and no base qualities were kept.

Recombination joined TRBV27 with TRBJ2-7, with TRBD2 matching 14 junction bases. Sequencing input: naive CD8+ T cells from blood. The sequence came from a human donor in good health. The DNA sequence reads TGTGCCAGCAGCCCGACTAGCGGGAGGGCCTTCGAGCAGTACTTC. This gives the protein CASSPTSGRAFEQYF.